One and the same sample provided the 9 T cell receptor beta chains below, sequenced in a study of T cells in Graves' hyperthyroidism and ophthalmopathy. Amplified regions were TCR beta CDR3 sequences from RNA transcripts. TCR CDR3 underwent first-round RT-PCR with the HTBI primer set. TCRdb reprocessed the multiplex PCR reads via MiXCR and lists one record per CDR3 protein. The sample yields 300,000 to 450,000 distinct CDR3 sequences, more than 12% seen once. The sample was blood. The receptors derive from a woman aged 25 to 39 with Graves' hyperthyroidism.

This clonotype was detected a few times. Since a much larger clone is just one base distant, this may be a read error. V and J are TRBV6-5 and TRBJ2-3; TRBD2 matches at 12 bases. V was clipped by 2 bases and J by 0 bases; unmatched bases: 3. Looked up from germline, CDR1 is MNHEY and CDR2 is SVGAGI. This CDR3 is built from 17 residues. The CDR3 here is CASSYRTSGISTDTQYF. For the CDR3, the DNA is TGTGCCAGCAGTTACAGGACTAGCGGGATTAGCACAGATACGCAGTATTTT.

This chain links TRBV30 with TRBJ1-3; D ambiguous. Germline V gives CDR1 GTSNPN, CDR2 SVGIG (reference sequence). V was trimmed by 2 bases and J by 2 bases, leaving 10 bases between them. CDR3 length equals 14 residues. The CDR3 protein is CAWSWGTAGNTIYF. The CDR3 DNA sequence: TGTGCCTGGAGTTGGGGTACTGCTGGAAACACCATATATTTT.

This clonotype was seen a few times. The chain couples TRBV12-3 or TRBV12-4 to TRBJ2-7, with a weak D call TRBD1 (5 bases). The CDR3 is 14 residues long. With 6 bases removed from V and 5 bases from J, the gap between germline ends came to 17 bases. The CDR3 spells CASSGKRGVDEQYF. CDR3 sequence (DNA): TGTGCCAGCAGCGGTAAAAGGGGTGTAGACGAGCAGTACTTC.

This chain uses TRBV5-4 with TRBJ2-2; D call uncertain. V was cut by 0 bases and J by 6 bases, with 6 bases left in between. The CDR3 spans 13 residues. Germline V CDR1 and CDR2: SGHNT, YYREEE (reference sequence). CDR3 DNA: TGTGCCAGCAGCTTGGCGTGGGCCGGGGAGCTGTTTTTT. As protein: CASSLAWAGELFF.

This clonotype occurred a few times. V and J are TRBV7-9 and TRBJ2-2, with TRBD2 matching over 7 bases. Germline V gene sequence: CDR1 SEHNR, CDR2 FQNEAQ (reference sequence). This CDR3 region has 15 residues. V shed 8 bases and J 3 bases; nucleotides not matched to a gene: 9. CDR3 nucleotide sequence: TGTGCCAGCCCCCCGGGAGGAAGGTACACCGGGGAGCTGTTTTTT. Residues: CASPPGGRYTGELFF.

In its sample, this clonotype was seen many times. This chain uses TRBV20-1 with TRBJ2-7; 9 positions agree with TRBD1. The CDR3 runs to 14 residues. Germline V gene data show CDR1 as DFQATT and CDR2 as SNEGSKA (reference sequence). With 5 bases clipped from V and 6 bases from J, the junction kept 11 bases outside the gene matches. The CDR3, as DNA: TGCAGTGCTGTTCCGGGACAGGGTCCCGTCGAGCAGTACTTC. It is translated as CSAVPGQGPVEQYF.

Many counts were recorded for this clonotype. The chain uses TRBV3-1 and TRBJ1-2, with 8 bases matching TRBD1. This CDR3 is 17 amino acids long. Germline CDR1 LGHDT, CDR2 YNNKEL (reference sequence). V lost 0 bases to trimming and J lost 6 bases; unmatched junction nucleotides: 12. Here the CDR3 reads CASSQEISTGGRNGYTF. CDR3 nucleotide sequence: TGTGCCAGCAGCCAAGAAATCTCTACAGGGGGACGTAATGGCTACACCTTC. The full variable domain, in which reference TRBV3-1 and TRBJ1-2 provide the parts outside the CDR3, is DTAVSQTPKYLVTQMGNDKSIKCEQNLGHDTMYWYKQDSKKFLKIMFSYNNKELIINETVPNRFSPKSPDKAHLNLHINSLELGDSAVYFCASSQEISTGGRNGYTFGSGTRLTVV.

This clonotype was seen at least ten times. The gene calls are TRBV24-1 and TRBJ2-3, with TRBD2 identical over 10 bases. CDR1 and CDR2 from the germline V gene are KGHDR and SFDVKD. This CDR3 spans 15 amino acids. V gave up 5 bases and J gave up 5 bases; unmatched junction bases: 6. CDR3 protein: CATSVSGRAEDTQYF. As DNA, the CDR3 is TGTGCCACCAGTGTAAGCGGGAGGGCCGAAGATACGCAGTATTTT.

This clonotype has more than one count but fewer than ten. The gene calls are TRBV2 and TRBJ1-6; 10 bases agree with TRBD1. Unmatched junction bases numbered 0, after V lost 1 base and J lost 9 bases. The CDR3 is 14 amino acids. The germline CDR1 and CDR2 sequences are SNHLY and FYNNEI. This CDR3 is CASSEGTGGSPLHF. The CDR3 DNA sequence: TGTGCCAGCAGTGAAGGGACAGGGGGTTCACCCCTCCACTTT.